This T cell receptor (beta chain) originates from a study of blood T cell repertoires in COVID-19 (dated by TCRdb to 2018 to 2020). Concerning the study at large: Samples from collaborators originated in the United States, Italy and Spain and spanned both the acute and convalescent phases of COVID-19. Nearly every sample came with metadata listing a de-identified subject ID, COVID-19 status, age in years and sex. Subjects who had been exposed to COVID-19, were actively infected with it, or had recovered from it provided the deeply sampled blood TCRbeta repertoires that made up the dataset. The samples were drawn from two sources: the first 160 participants of the ongoing ImmuneRACE study, and 1,000 to 1,500 subjects contributed by 6 global collaborators. The material from the prospective study consisted of cDNA or gDNA derived from T cells, B-cell-depleted T cells, or PBMCs. Where available, HLA class I and class II types were obtained from metadata supplied by the sample provider rather than from assay-based typing. The repertoires were made available in a free public database intended to serve as a resource for research on the immune response to SARS-CoV-2. Summary of the overall study and its limitations: How much clinical and demographic metadata was included differed by source and by participant, and the metadata was provided uncurated.

V has 4 bases trimmed and J has 5 bases trimmed; junction bases matching no gene number 3. Per the germline V gene, SGHVS is the CDR1 and FQNEAQ is the CDR2. From its cysteine to its phenylalanine, the CDR3 spans 14 amino acids. Of the read, only the CDR3 DNA is kept; its 42 bases are in frame from base 1. Whole blood was collected in K2EDTA tubes by collaborating institutions according to the institutions' own protocols. For TCRbeta analysis, collaborators shipped samples in one of three forms: frozen whole blood, isolated PBMCs, or DNA extracted from either of those sample types. As to this clone: Its target antigen remains unknown. No base qualities exist here, and no much larger clone lies one base off it.

The immunoSEQ Assay, a bias-controlled multiplex PCR, was used to amplify TCRbeta CDR3 regions from genomic DNA. Under the source paper's analysis protocol: The number of nucleated cells in each sample was estimated by amplification of reference gene primers within the assay. Sequence reads were collapsed and filtered to measure the absolute abundance of every unique TCRbeta CDR3 rearrangement. For each sample, productive Simpson clonality was calculated as the square root of Simpson's diversity index over productive rearrangements. TCRdb re-hosts the immuneACCESS table, in-frame sequences only. Its copies lack some clones; in the studies checked, an unresolved V gene accounts for under half of them, and the cause for the rest is not known. The V and J calls and clone size were taken over from that table, and D and trimming were inferred from the DNA. This sample has 150,000 to 200,000 clones in its table, and 60% to 85% of those were observed once. The ten largest clones take up 7% to 9% of the sample.

The chain joins TRBV7-8 to TRBJ2-3; 10 bases in the junction line up with TRBD1. The sequence was collected from a man in his sixties with acute or convalescent COVID-19. Sample: peripheral blood. The nucleotides are TGTGCCAGCAGCTCGGGACAGGGGATAGATACGCAGTATTTT. This yields the protein CASSSGQGIDTQYF.